This is a list of T cell receptor beta chains from one sample in a study of blood T cells in healthy people across ages. TCRdb itself ran the 5' RACE reads through MiXCR, one entry per CDR3 protein. Of about 1.5 million distinct CDR3 sequences listed, roughly two fifths were seen once; the top ten hold 4%. Sample: blood. These receptor sequences come from a woman aged 18-29 years in good health. Both conserved end residues are part of each CDR3. D genes are given only for firm matches. Rows give clone size only sometimes, using once, few, many, or a class for an expanded clone.

CDR3: CSARERAGPPYEQYF; DNA: TGCAGTGCTAGAGAGCGGGCGGGACCTCCCTACGAGCAGTACTTC; V: TRBV20-1; J: TRBJ2-7; size: few; D: NA
CDR3: CASSWWANSNEKLFF; DNA: TGCGCCAGCAGCTGGTGGGCTAACTCCAATGAAAAACTGTTTTTT; V: TRBV5-1; J: TRBJ1-4; size: NA; D: NA
CDR3: CASSYLQGGHEQYF; DNA: TGTGCCAGCAGTTACTTACAGGGGGGCCACGAGCAGTACTTC; V: TRBV6-6; J: TRBJ2-7; size: few; D: TRBD1
CDR3: CASSFTGEINTEAFF; DNA: TGCGCCAGCAGCTTTACAGGGGAGATCAACACTGAAGCTTTCTTT; V: TRBV5-1; J: TRBJ1-1; size: few; D: TRBD1
CDR3: CSAGEANTGELFF; DNA: TGCAGCGCTGGGGAAGCGAACACCGGGGAGCTGTTTTTT; V: TRBV29-1; J: TRBJ2-2; size: once; D: NA
CDR3: CASSRTGDSPPHF; DNA: TGTGCCAGCAGTAGGACAGGGGATTCACCCCCCCACTTT; V: TRBV12-3/TRBV12-4; J: TRBJ1-6; size: few; D: TRBD1
CDR3: CASSLGGREYQPQHF; DNA: TGTGCCAGCAGCCTAGGTGGCAGGGAGTATCAGCCCCAGCATTTT; V: TRBV3-1; J: TRBJ1-5; size: few; D: NA
CDR3: CASSSPGQGAYNEQFF; DNA: TGTGCCAGCAGTTCCCCGGGACAGGGGGCCTACAATGAGCAGTTCTTC; V: TRBV28; J: TRBJ2-1; size: few; D: TRBD1
CDR3: CASSNSLTRGGTQYF; DNA: TGTGCCAGCAGTAATAGTCTGACGCGGGGGGGTACGCAGTATTTT; V: TRBV6-6; J: TRBJ2-3; size: NA; D: TRBD2
CDR3: CASSPHTGGGTDTQYF; DNA: TGTGCCAGCAGTCCCCATACAGGGGGCGGCACAGATACGCAGTATTTT; V: TRBV11-2; J: TRBJ2-3; size: few; D: TRBD1
CDR3: CAGTSVTWRETQYF; DNA: TGTGCGGGGACTAGCGTAACGTGGCGGGAGACCCAGTACTTC; V: TRBV11-2; J: TRBJ2-5; size: NA; D: TRBD2
CDR3: CASAGQGNEKLFF; DNA: TGTGCCTCGGCGGGACAGGGCAATGAAAAACTGTTTTTT; V: TRBV6-6; J: TRBJ1-4; size: NA; D: TRBD1
CDR3: CASRPTGPYGYTF; DNA: TGTGCCAGCAGACCTACAGGTCCCTATGGCTACACCTTC; V: TRBV3-1; J: TRBJ1-2; size: few; D: NA
CDR3: CASSQDLPTGKFYEQYF; DNA: TGCGCCAGCAGCCAAGATTTACCGACAGGGAAATTTTACGAGCAGTACTTC; V: TRBV4-3; J: TRBJ2-7; size: NA; D: TRBD1
CDR3: CASSGDRDNYGYTF; DNA: TGCGCCAGCAGTGGGGACAGGGATAACTATGGCTACACCTTC; V: TRBV10-2; J: TRBJ1-2; size: NA; D: TRBD1
CDR3: CATSAPDRPYEQYF; DNA: TGTGCCACCAGTGCTCCTGACAGACCCTACGAGCAGTACTTC; V: TRBV24-1; J: TRBJ2-7; size: few; D: NA
CDR3: CASSEGFHMDEQFF; DNA: TGTGCCAGCAGCGAGGGGTTTCACATGGATGAGCAGTTCTTC; V: TRBV7-4; J: TRBJ2-1; size: many; D: NA
CDR3: CASRGQLYGYTF; DNA: TGTGCCAGCAGGGGACAGCTATATGGCTACACCTTC; V: TRBV6-2/TRBV6-3; J: TRBJ1-2; size: NA; D: TRBD1
CDR3: CASSTYHSERSSYEQYF; DNA: TGTGCCAGCAGTACCTACCATTCGGAGCGGAGCTCCTACGAGCAGTACTTC; V: TRBV27; J: TRBJ2-7; size: NA; D: NA
CDR3: CSARDPGKGKTEAFF; DNA: TGCAGTGCTAGAGATCCGGGGAAGGGGAAGACTGAAGCTTTCTTT; V: TRBV20-1; J: TRBJ1-1; size: NA; D: NA
CDR3: CASSLRGGRDQPQHF; DNA: TGTGCCAGCAGCTTAAGGGGGGGGAGAGATCAGCCCCAGCATTTT; V: TRBV7-2; J: TRBJ1-5; size: NA; D: NA
CDR3: CASSEYRGAGYNEQFF; DNA: TGTGCCAGCAGTGAATATCGGGGGGCCGGATACAATGAGCAGTTCTTC; V: TRBV25-1; J: TRBJ2-1; size: few; D: NA
CDR3: CASSLPGLAIGEQFF; DNA: TGTGCCAGCAGTTTACCGGGACTAGCGATTGGCGAGCAGTTCTTC; V: TRBV28; J: TRBJ2-1; size: NA; D: TRBD2
CDR3: CASSQVGRRGTSQYNEQFF; DNA: TGTGCCAGTAGCCAAGTAGGTAGGCGCGGGACTAGCCAATACAATGAGCAGTTCTTC; V: TRBV4-2; J: TRBJ2-1; size: NA; D: TRBD2